The rows below give T cell receptor beta chains drawn from one sample of a study of response to subunit inactivated influenza vaccine. TCRdb reanalysed the RT-PCR reads using MiXCR and keeps one entry per CDR3 protein. The table records approximately 700,000 distinct CDR3 sequences, 15% to 17% of them present only once. The source was PBMCs from blood, collected about 11 days after vaccination. These receptors all come from a man in his fifties or sixties who received an inactivated influenza vaccine. The CDR3 runs from the conserved cysteine through the conserved F or W. The D gene is left open where the match is weak. Part of the rows lack a size; the others show once, few, many or a class for expanded clones.

abundance | j_gene | d_gene | v_gene | CDR3aa | CDR3nt
- | TRBJ2-2 | TRBD2 | TRBV12-3/TRBV12-4 | CASRRTSGSTGELFF | TGTGCCAGCAGACGTACTAGCGGGAGTACCGGGGAGCTGTTTTTT
many | TRBJ2-7 | - | TRBV23-1 | CASSHSRTPSYEQYF | TGCGCCAGCAGTCATTCTCGCACACCCTCCTACGAGCAGTACTTC
- | TRBJ2-1 | TRBD2 | TRBV7-8 | CASSLSASGGHNEQFF | TGTGCCAGCAGCTTAAGTGCTAGCGGGGGGCACAATGAGCAGTTCTTC
- | TRBJ1-2 | - | TRBV6-1 | CASRSSGGTNYGYTF | TGTGCCAGCAGAAGTTCGGGGGGGACGAACTATGGCTACACCTTC
- | TRBJ1-3 | - | TRBV5-6 | CASSLSPGSGNTIYF | TGTGCCAGCAGCTTGTCTCCCGGGTCTGGAAACACCATATATTTT
few | TRBJ1-3 | TRBD1 | TRBV6-2/TRBV6-3 | CASMKDRVDGNTIYF | TGTGCCAGCATGAAAGACAGGGTCGACGGAAACACCATATATTTT
- | TRBJ2-7 | - | TRBV3-1 | CASSQDQGHQQYF | TGTGCCAGCAGCCAAGATCAAGGGCATCAGCAGTACTTC
- | TRBJ2-3 | - | TRBV20-1 | CSARELATSTDTQYF | TGCAGTGCCAGGGAACTCGCCACTAGCACAGATACGCAGTATTTT
few | TRBJ2-5 | TRBD2 | TRBV7-2 | CASSLDTAGVLETQYF | TGTGCCAGCAGCTTAGACACAGCGGGAGTGCTAGAGACCCAGTACTTC
many | TRBJ1-1 | TRBD1 | TRBV5-4 | CASSPGQATYTEAFF | TGTGCCAGCAGCCCCGGACAGGCGACGTACACTGAAGCTTTCTTT